This is a list of T cell receptor beta chains from one sample in a study of blood T cell repertoires in COVID-19. The assay was immunoSEQ multiplex PCR, and TCRdb's table has in-frame clones only and misses some. Here the sample spans about 380,000 clones, around 87% being singletons. Material: PBMCs or T cells enriched from blood (not recorded which). These receptors were obtained from a man aged 30-40 years who had recovered from COVID-19. Each CDR3 is given with its conserved first and last residue. Fields, in order: D gene, clone size, V gene, J gene, CDR3 protein, CDR3 DNA. D genes are given only for firm matches. Size is stated for part of the rows, as once, few or many counts, or as a class when the clone is expanded.

d_call: .; clone_size: .; v_call: TRBV6-5; j_call: TRBJ1-5; cdr3_aa: CASRTVNQPQHF; cdr3_nt: TGTGCCAGCAGGACAGTTAATCAGCCCCAGCATTTT
d_call: .; clone_size: .; v_call: TRBV7-2; j_call: TRBJ2-7; cdr3_aa: CASSLTVGGGHEQYF; cdr3_nt: TGTGCCAGCAGCTTAACCGTTGGGGGGGGCCACGAGCAGTACTTC
d_call: TRBD1; clone_size: .; v_call: TRBV7-2; j_call: TRBJ1-2; cdr3_aa: CASSPQGGGNGYTF; cdr3_nt: TGTGCCAGCAGCCCACAGGGGGGCGGCAATGGCTACACCTTC
d_call: .; clone_size: once; v_call: TRBV9; j_call: TRBJ2-1; cdr3_aa: CASSVGGSRSYNEQFF; cdr3_nt: TGTGCCAGCAGCGTAGGGGGCAGCCGCTCCTACAATGAGCAGTTCTTC
d_call: .; clone_size: .; v_call: TRBV5-6; j_call: TRBJ1-5; cdr3_aa: CASSFYRMGQPQHF; cdr3_nt: TGTGCCAGCAGCTTTTACAGGATGGGGCAGCCCCAGCATTTT
d_call: .; clone_size: .; v_call: TRBV6-6; j_call: TRBJ1-2; cdr3_aa: CASRANAIANYGYTF; cdr3_nt: TGTGCCAGCAGAGCAAACGCGATAGCTAACTATGGCTACACCTTC
d_call: TRBD1; clone_size: .; v_call: TRBV11-1; j_call: TRBJ1-4; cdr3_aa: CASRPTGGEDEKLFF; cdr3_nt: TGTGCCAGCAGACCGACAGGGGGGGAAGATGAAAAACTGTTTTTT
d_call: .; clone_size: .; v_call: TRBV2; j_call: TRBJ1-2; cdr3_aa: CASTGKGYTF; cdr3_nt: TGTGCCAGCACAGGGAAAGGCTACACCTTC
d_call: TRBD1; clone_size: .; v_call: TRBV6-5; j_call: TRBJ1-2; cdr3_aa: CASRQTGDYGYTF; cdr3_nt: TGTGCCAGCAGACAGACAGGGGACTATGGCTACACCTTC
d_call: TRBD1; clone_size: .; v_call: TRBV5-1; j_call: TRBJ2-4; cdr3_aa: CASSGGEAKNIQYF; cdr3_nt: TGCGCCAGCTCAGGGGGTGAGGCCAAAAACATTCAGTACTTC
d_call: TRBD2; clone_size: .; v_call: TRBV4-3; j_call: TRBJ2-1; cdr3_aa: CASSQDSGGNNEQFF; cdr3_nt: TGCGCCAGCAGCCAAGATAGCGGGGGGAACAATGAGCAGTTCTTC
d_call: .; clone_size: .; v_call: TRBV15; j_call: TRBJ1-2; cdr3_aa: CATSSQGSSYGYTF; cdr3_nt: TGTGCCACCAGCAGTCAGGGGAGTAGCTATGGCTACACCTTC
d_call: .; clone_size: few; v_call: TRBV5-6; j_call: TRBJ2-5; cdr3_aa: CASSLGVGGQLETQYF; cdr3_nt: TGTGCCAGCAGCTTGGGGGTTGGTGGACAGTTGGAGACCCAGTACTTC
d_call: TRBD2; clone_size: .; v_call: TRBV2; j_call: TRBJ2-5; cdr3_aa: CASSWIAGETQYF; cdr3_nt: TGTGCCAGCAGTTGGATAGCGGGGGAGACCCAGTACTTC
d_call: TRBD1; clone_size: .; v_call: TRBV5-5; j_call: TRBJ1-1; cdr3_aa: CASSLTGGLFNTEAFF; cdr3_nt: TGTGCCAGCAGCTTGACAGGGGGCCTCTTCAACACTGAAGCTTTCTTT
d_call: .; clone_size: .; v_call: TRBV9; j_call: TRBJ1-5; cdr3_aa: CASSAGPGGQPQHF; cdr3_nt: TGTGCCAGCAGCGCCGGCCCGGGGGGGCAGCCCCAGCATTTT
d_call: TRBD1; clone_size: .; v_call: TRBV7-8; j_call: TRBJ1-2; cdr3_aa: CASSAWTGDVYGYTF; cdr3_nt: TGTGCCAGCAGCGCGTGGACAGGGGATGTCTATGGCTACACCTTC
d_call: .; clone_size: once; v_call: TRBV3-1/TRBV3-2; j_call: TRBJ1-4; cdr3_aa: CASSTLGAATNEKLFF; cdr3_nt: TGTGCCAGCAGCACATTAGGGGCCGCAACTAATGAAAAACTGTTTTTT
d_call: .; clone_size: .; v_call: TRBV19; j_call: TRBJ1-5; cdr3_aa: CASRRATVNQPQHF; cdr3_nt: TGTGCCAGTAGACGGGCGACAGTCAATCAGCCCCAGCATTTT
d_call: .; clone_size: .; v_call: TRBV27; j_call: TRBJ1-2; cdr3_aa: CASSPREVLYGYTF; cdr3_nt: TGTGCCAGCAGTCCCCGGGAGGTCCTCTATGGCTACACCTTC
d_call: TRBD1; clone_size: .; v_call: TRBV19; j_call: TRBJ1-6; cdr3_aa: CASSTGGAGSLSSYNSPLHF; cdr3_nt: TGTGCCAGTAGCACAGGGGGCGCCGGGTCCCTAAGCTCCTATAATTCACCCCTCCACTTT
d_call: TRBD1; clone_size: .; v_call: TRBV6-8; j_call: TRBJ1-5; cdr3_aa: CASILEGQGLLSNQPQHF; cdr3_nt: TGTGCCAGCATCCTGGAGGGACAGGGCCTACTTAGCAATCAGCCCCAGCATTTT
d_call: .; clone_size: .; v_call: TRBV5-4; j_call: TRBJ1-6; cdr3_aa: CASSPGEGTPLHF; cdr3_nt: TGTGCCAGCAGCCCGGGGGAGGGGACACCCCTCCACTTT
d_call: TRBD1; clone_size: .; v_call: TRBV19; j_call: TRBJ1-6; cdr3_aa: CASSLRDSASSYNSPLHF; cdr3_nt: TGTGCCAGTAGTCTGCGGGACAGCGCTAGCTCCTATAATTCACCCCTCCACTTT
d_call: TRBD1; clone_size: .; v_call: TRBV2; j_call: TRBJ1-2; cdr3_aa: CASSETGQGIGGYTF; cdr3_nt: TGTGCCAGCAGTGAAACAGGACAGGGGATAGGTGGCTACACCTTC
d_call: .; clone_size: .; v_call: TRBV27; j_call: TRBJ2-3; cdr3_aa: CASTSYADTQYF; cdr3_nt: TGTGCCAGCACCTCCTATGCAGATACGCAGTATTTT
d_call: .; clone_size: .; v_call: TRBV4-2; j_call: TRBJ1-2; cdr3_aa: CASSPSGTGGYTF; cdr3_nt: TGTGCCAGCAGCCCCAGCGGGACGGGTGGCTACACCTTC
d_call: .; clone_size: few; v_call: TRBV24-1; j_call: TRBJ1-5; cdr3_aa: CATSDSRTDNQPQHF; cdr3_nt: TGTGCCACCAGTGATTCCAGGACAGACAATCAGCCCCAGCATTTT
d_call: TRBD2; clone_size: .; v_call: TRBV7-9; j_call: TRBJ2-1; cdr3_aa: CASSPPLAGVNEQFF; cdr3_nt: TGTGCCAGCAGCCCCCCCCTAGCGGGGGTTAATGAGCAGTTCTTC
d_call: .; clone_size: .; v_call: TRBV10-3; j_call: TRBJ1-2; cdr3_aa: CAISDPAGNGYGYTF; cdr3_nt: TGTGCCATCAGTGACCCCGCAGGGAACGGCTATGGCTACACCTTC
d_call: TRBD1; clone_size: once; v_call: TRBV7-9; j_call: TRBJ1-1; cdr3_aa: CASSPRGARNKNTEAFF; cdr3_nt: TGTGCCAGCAGCCCCAGGGGGGCCCGAAACAAGAACACTGAAGCTTTCTTT
d_call: .; clone_size: .; v_call: TRBV30; j_call: TRBJ1-2; cdr3_aa: CAWTPGGDGYTF; cdr3_nt: TGTGCCTGGACACCGGGGGGGGATGGCTACACCTTC
d_call: .; clone_size: .; v_call: TRBV30; j_call: TRBJ1-5; cdr3_aa: CAWSVRGAQPQHF; cdr3_nt: TGTGCCTGGAGTGTACGGGGGGCTCAGCCCCAGCATTTT
d_call: TRBD1; clone_size: few; v_call: TRBV4-1; j_call: TRBJ1-6; cdr3_aa: CASSQFDRGSSYNSPLHF; cdr3_nt: TGCGCCAGCAGCCAGTTTGACAGGGGGAGCTCCTATAATTCACCCCTCCACTTT
d_call: TRBD1; clone_size: .; v_call: TRBV5-5; j_call: TRBJ2-1; cdr3_aa: CASSLARTGDYNEQFF; cdr3_nt: TGTGCCAGCAGCCTGGCTCGGACAGGCGACTACAATGAGCAGTTCTTC
d_call: TRBD1; clone_size: .; v_call: TRBV11-2; j_call: TRBJ1-2; cdr3_aa: CASSYRGNGYTF; cdr3_nt: TGTGCCAGCAGCTACAGGGGAAATGGCTACACCTTC
d_call: .; clone_size: .; v_call: TRBV7-9; j_call: TRBJ2-7; cdr3_aa: CASSFGPYEQYF; cdr3_nt: TGTGCCAGCAGCTTCGGTCCCTACGAGCAGTACTTC
d_call: .; clone_size: .; v_call: TRBV7-2; j_call: TRBJ1-1; cdr3_aa: CASSLTVAGSAEAFF; cdr3_nt: TGTGCCAGCAGCTTAACAGTTGCGGGGAGCGCTGAAGCTTTCTTT
d_call: .; clone_size: few; v_call: TRBV19; j_call: TRBJ2-2; cdr3_aa: CASSTTGHLTGELFF; cdr3_nt: TGTGCCAGTAGTACTACGGGACACCTCACCGGGGAGCTGTTTTTT
d_call: TRBD1; clone_size: .; v_call: TRBV4-1; j_call: TRBJ2-7; cdr3_aa: CASSQAQTGGDEQYF; cdr3_nt: TGCGCCAGCAGCCAAGCCCAGACAGGGGGCGACGAGCAGTACTTC
d_call: .; clone_size: .; v_call: TRBV6-1; j_call: TRBJ1-4; cdr3_aa: CASSVASLATNEKLFF; cdr3_nt: TGTGCCAGCAGTGTCGCCAGCCTAGCAACTAATGAAAAACTGTTTTTT
d_call: .; clone_size: .; v_call: TRBV9; j_call: TRBJ1-1; cdr3_aa: CASSVQSRQDEAFF; cdr3_nt: TGTGCCAGCAGCGTCCAAAGCCGCCAAGATGAAGCTTTCTTT
d_call: .; clone_size: .; v_call: TRBV27; j_call: TRBJ1-1; cdr3_aa: CASSAQPGGVTEAFF; cdr3_nt: TGTGCCAGCAGTGCTCAGCCCGGCGGGGTCACTGAAGCTTTCTTT
d_call: TRBD1; clone_size: .; v_call: TRBV6-5; j_call: TRBJ1-5; cdr3_aa: CASSPNRGSQPQHF; cdr3_nt: TGTGCCAGCAGCCCCAACAGGGGGAGTCAGCCCCAGCATTTT
d_call: TRBD1; clone_size: .; v_call: TRBV5-1; j_call: TRBJ1-4; cdr3_aa: CASSATGGYEKLFF; cdr3_nt: TGCGCCAGCAGCGCGACAGGGGGTTATGAAAAACTGTTTTTT
d_call: .; clone_size: .; v_call: TRBV10-3; j_call: TRBJ2-2; cdr3_aa: CAIKWGGEGGELFF; cdr3_nt: TGTGCCATCAAATGGGGGGGCGAGGGCGGGGAGCTGTTTTTT
d_call: .; clone_size: .; v_call: TRBV5-1; j_call: TRBJ2-7; cdr3_aa: CASSFGTGLGGYEQYF; cdr3_nt: TGCGCCAGCAGTTTTGGGACCGGACTAGGGGGGTACGAGCAGTACTTC
d_call: .; clone_size: .; v_call: TRBV5-1; j_call: TRBJ2-7; cdr3_aa: CASSSSPGPYEQYF; cdr3_nt: TGCGCCAGCAGCTCCTCCCCAGGTCCCTACGAGCAGTACTTC
d_call: TRBD2; clone_size: .; v_call: TRBV30; j_call: TRBJ2-7; cdr3_aa: CAWRSPGLAASGEQYF; cdr3_nt: TGTGCCTGGAGGTCACCGGGACTAGCGGCTTCAGGCGAGCAGTACTTC
d_call: .; clone_size: .; v_call: TRBV5-5; j_call: TRBJ2-3; cdr3_aa: CASSSGHSTDTQYF; cdr3_nt: TGTGCCAGCAGCTCCGGACACAGCACAGATACGCAGTATTTT
d_call: .; clone_size: .; v_call: TRBV11-2; j_call: TRBJ2-7; cdr3_aa: CASSLGPTPAYF; cdr3_nt: TGTGCCAGCAGCCTCGGTCCGACACCTGCGTACTTC
d_call: TRBD1; clone_size: .; v_call: TRBV10-3; j_call: TRBJ1-3; cdr3_aa: CAIRKRTGFSGNTIYF; cdr3_nt: TGTGCCATCCGAAAACGGACAGGGTTCTCTGGAAACACCATATATTTT
d_call: TRBD1; clone_size: .; v_call: TRBV6-1; j_call: TRBJ2-2; cdr3_aa: CASSEQDRGHYTGELFF; cdr3_nt: TGTGCCAGCAGTGAACAAGACAGGGGGCATTACACCGGGGAGCTGTTTTTT
d_call: TRBD1; clone_size: .; v_call: TRBV5-4; j_call: TRBJ1-2; cdr3_aa: CASSPRDSDYGYTF; cdr3_nt: TGTGCCAGCAGCCCCCGGGACAGCGACTATGGCTACACCTTC
d_call: .; clone_size: .; v_call: TRBV6-5; j_call: TRBJ1-6; cdr3_aa: CASSYEGLVSPLHF; cdr3_nt: TGTGCCAGCAGTTACGAGGGCTTAGTTTCACCCCTCCACTTT
d_call: TRBD1; clone_size: .; v_call: TRBV19; j_call: TRBJ1-1; cdr3_aa: CASSMVGDRVNTEAFF; cdr3_nt: TGTGCCAGTAGTATGGTCGGCGACAGGGTCAACACTGAAGCTTTCTTT
d_call: .; clone_size: once; v_call: TRBV25-1; j_call: TRBJ1-1; cdr3_aa: CASSESAGRAEAFF; cdr3_nt: TGTGCCAGCAGTGAATCGGCAGGGAGGGCTGAAGCTTTCTTT